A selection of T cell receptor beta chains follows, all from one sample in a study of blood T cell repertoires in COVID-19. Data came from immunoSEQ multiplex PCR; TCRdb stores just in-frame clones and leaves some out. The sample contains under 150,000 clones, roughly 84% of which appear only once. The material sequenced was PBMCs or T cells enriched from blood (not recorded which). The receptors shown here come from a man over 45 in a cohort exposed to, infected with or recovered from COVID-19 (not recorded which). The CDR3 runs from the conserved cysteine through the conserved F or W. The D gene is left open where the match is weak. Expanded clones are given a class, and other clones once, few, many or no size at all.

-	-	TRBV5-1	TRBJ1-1	TGCGCCAGCAGGTCAGGGAATGAAGCTTTCTTT	CASRSGNEAFF
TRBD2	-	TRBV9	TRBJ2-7	TGTGCCAGCAGCGCGGAGGGACTAGCGGGGGGGCCTACGCACGAGCAGTACTTC	CASSAEGLAGGPTHEQYF
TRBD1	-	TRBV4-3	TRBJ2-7	TGCGCCAGCAGCCCCGGGACAGGCGCCTACGAGCAGTACTTC	CASSPGTGAYEQYF
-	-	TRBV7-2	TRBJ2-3	TGTGCCAGCAGCTTAATAGGGAGTCCCCTGGGGGGTACGCAGTATTTT	CASSLIGSPLGGTQYF
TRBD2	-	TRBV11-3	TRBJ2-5	TGTGCCAGCAGTCCGGGACTAGGTGGCCAAGAGACCCAGTACTTC	CASSPGLGGQETQYF
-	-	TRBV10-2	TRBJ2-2	TGCGCCAGCAGCGGGGAGTCCGGGGAGCTGTTTTTT	CASSGESGELFF
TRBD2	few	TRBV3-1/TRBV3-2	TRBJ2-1	TGTGCCAGCAGCCAGACTAGCGGGGGGATGAGCTCCTACAATGAGCAGTTCTTC	CASSQTSGGMSSYNEQFF
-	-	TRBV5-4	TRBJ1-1	TGTGCCAGCAGCTTGATGCTGGGGCCGAACACTGAAGCTTTCTTT	CASSLMLGPNTEAFF
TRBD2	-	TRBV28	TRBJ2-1	TGTGCCAGCAGTTCCCTAGGACTAGGGGCCTACAATGAGCAGTTCTTC	CASSSLGLGAYNEQFF
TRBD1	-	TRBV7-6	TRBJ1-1	TGTGCCAGCAGCTTAGCACTCGGGACAGTGAACACTGAAGCTTTCTTT	CASSLALGTVNTEAFF
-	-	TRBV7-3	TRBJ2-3	TGTGCCAGCAGCTTAATCGCTAGCGTGAGGCAGGGCACAGATACGCAGTATTTT	CASSLIASVRQGTDTQYF
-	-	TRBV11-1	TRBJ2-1	TGTGCCAGCAGGCTCCGGAGTGGGAGTTCCTACAATGAGCAGTTCTTC	CASRLRSGSSYNEQFF
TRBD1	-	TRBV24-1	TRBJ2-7	TGTGCCACCAGTGACCGGACAGGGGGAAGCTACGAGCAGTACTTC	CATSDRTGGSYEQYF
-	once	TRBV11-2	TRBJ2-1	TGTGCCAGCAGCCCCCGCGGGCAGGGAGGATGGTACAATGAGCAGTTCTTC	CASSPRGQGGWYNEQFF
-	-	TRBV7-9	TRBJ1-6	TGTGCCAGCAGCTCGACGAGTGGGGCTGATTCACCCCTCCACTTT	CASSSTSGADSPLHF
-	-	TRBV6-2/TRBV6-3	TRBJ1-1	TGTGCCAGCAGCCTCGTTACAGGTTGGGCTTTCTTT	CASSLVTGWAFF
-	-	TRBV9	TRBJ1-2	TGTGCCAGCAGCGTAGTAGAGGGCTATGGCTACACCTTC	CASSVVEGYGYTF
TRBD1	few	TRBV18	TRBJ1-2	TGTGCCAGCTCCCCCGGACAGGGCTATGGCTACACCTTC	CASSPGQGYGYTF
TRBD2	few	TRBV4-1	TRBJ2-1	TGCGCCAGCAGCCAAGAAGCGGGGGGGATAGGGGAGCAGTTCTTC	CASSQEAGGIGEQFF
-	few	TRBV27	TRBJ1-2	TGTGCCAGCAGGAGTGACAGAGGCTATGGCTACACCTTC	CASRSDRGYGYTF